Each of the 18 T cell receptor beta chains below was sequenced from the same sample in a study of siplizumab effects on memory and regulatory T cells. Here immunoSEQ multiplex PCR was the method, and the copy in TCRdb shows in-frame clones only, minus some. The data hold 50,000 or so clones, with more than 85% observed a single time. Material: naive CD8+ T cells sorted from blood. These receptors came from a human donor in good health.

This clone occurred once. This chain links TRBV5-6 with TRBJ2-3; possibly TRBD2 for D (5 bases). The germline V gene has CDR1 SGHDT and CDR2 YYEEEE. There are 15 residues in the CDR3. Trimming shortened V by 0 bases and J by 2 bases, and 10 bases separated the two germline ends. CDR3 sequence (DNA): TGTGCCAGCAGCTTGGTGCGGGCACTCACAGATACGCAGTATTTT. This sequence encodes CASSLVRALTDTQYF.

This sequence joins TRBV10-1 and TRBJ2-1; no clear D gene. The CDR3 sequence is 14 residues long. CDR1 is WNHNN, CDR2 SYGVQD, per germline (reference sequence). Trimming took 6 bases from V and 4 from J, leaving 13 bases between them. The CDR3 coding sequence is TGCGCCAGCAGCCCTGGTGGGGAATACAATGAGCAGTTCTTC. Its protein product is CASSPGGEYNEQFF.

The chain has TRBV4-1 and TRBJ2-2; D uncertain. This CDR3 spans 17 amino acids. CDR1 is MGHRA and CDR2 is YSYEKL in the germline V gene. V was clipped by 0 bases and J by 10 bases, with 21 bases between them. The CDR3 DNA follows: TGCGCCAGCAGCCAAGACTTTATTTTTACGTCCAGTCCGGAGCTGTTTTTT. Its translation is CASSQDFIFTSSPELFF.

The J gene is TRBJ1-1, the V gene TRBV5-1; D uncertain. V lost 1 base and J lost 2, with 9 bases in between. The germline CDR1 and CDR2 sequences are SGHRS and YFSETQ. The CDR3 is 14 residues long. The CDR3 here is CASSLYPENTEAFF. In DNA form, the CDR3 reads TGCGCCAGCAGCTTGTATCCGGAAAACACTGAAGCTTTCTTT.

CDR3: CASSLARLNTEAFF. CDR3 coding DNA: TGTGCCAGCAGCTTAGCGCGTTTGAACACTGAAGCTTTCTTT. This rearrangement joins TRBV7-9 to TRBJ1-1, with D hard to call. Trimming pared 0 bases from V and 0 bases from J, leaving 5 bases between. This CDR3 spans 14 amino acids. Germline CDR1 is SEHNR and CDR2 is FQNEAQ (reference sequence).

The chain carries TRBV5-1 and TRBJ1-1, with D unclear. Germline lookup yields CDR1 SGHRS and CDR2 YFSETQ. This CDR3 contains 13 residues. Trimming left V 2 bases short and J 2 bases short, with 7 bases between. The CDR3 DNA reads as TGCGCCAGCAGCTTTAGAAGTAACACTGAAGCTTTCTTT. Amino acid sequence: CASSFRSNTEAFF.

The genes are TRBV6-1 and TRBJ2-1; the D is unclear. Germline V lookup: CDR1 MNHNS, CDR2 SASEGT. V lost 2 bases, J lost 4 bases, and 12 bases lay in between. There are 15 residues in the CDR3. The CDR3 region is CASSERAGFYNEQFF. The CDR3 DNA reads TGTGCCAGCAGTGAAAGGGCAGGATTTTACAATGAGCAGTTCTTC.

The rearrangement uses TRBV7-8 and TRBJ1-3; the D is unclear. With 1 base removed from V and 0 bases from J, the gap between germline ends came to 13 bases. Germline V gives CDR1 SGHVS, CDR2 FQNEAQ. This CDR3 is built from 17 residues. The CDR3 bases are TGTGCCAGCAGCTTAGGTTTTTGGGCTAGCTCTGGAAACACCATATATTTT. Translated, it gives CASSLGFWASSGNTIYF.

The rearrangement uses TRBV7-9 and TRBJ2-1, with TRBD2 identical over 8 bases. Trimming removed 1 base from V and 4 bases from J; junction bases left unmatched: 3. Looked up from germline, CDR1 is SEHNR and CDR2 is FQNEAQ (reference sequence). CDR3 size: 15 residues. CDR3 in DNA: TGTGCCAGCAGCTTAGTCACTAGCGGATACAATGAGCAGTTCTTC. Amino acid sequence: CASSLVTSGYNEQFF.

The CDR3, as DNA: TGTGCCAGTAGTGCCCGGGACAGGGTTTCCGAGCAGTACTTC. It specifies CASSARDRVSEQYF. The chain carries TRBV19 and TRBJ2-7; TRBD1 aligns across 9 bases. CDR1 LNHDA and CDR2 SQIVND come from the germline V gene (reference sequence). Trimming removed 5 bases from V and 6 bases from J; junction bases left unmatched: 8. The CDR3 has 14 amino acids.

This sequence joins TRBV7-9 and TRBJ1-1, with D perhaps matching TRBD1 (5 bases). The germline gives CDR1 SEHNR, CDR2 FQNEAQ (reference sequence). This CDR3 comprises 15 residues. Trimming left V 2 bases short and J 6 bases short, with 16 bases between. In nucleotides, the CDR3 is TGTGCCAGCAGCTTATCGGCAGCAGGGTTTCCTGAAGCTTTCTTT. Amino acid sequence: CASSLSAAGFPEAFF.

The V and J genes are TRBV13 and TRBJ2-1; 12 nucleotides match TRBD2. The germline V gene encodes CDR1 PRHDT and CDR2 FYEKMQ (reference sequence). Trimming took 2 bases from V and 6 from J; bases not matched to a gene: 11. The CDR3 runs to 18 residues. CDR3 nucleotides: TGTGCCAGCAGCTTAAGACTAGCGGGGGCCACTAGGTTCAATGAGCAGTTCTTC. The encoded protein is CASSLRLAGATRFNEQFF. The variable domain in full, completed from reference TRBV13 and TRBJ2-1, reads AAGVIQSPRHLIKEKRETATLKCYPIPRHDTVYWYQQGPGQDPQFLISFYEKMQSDKGSIPDRFSAQQFSDYHSELNMSSLELGDSALYFCASSLRLAGATRFNEQFFGPGTRLTVL.

The genes are TRBV7-6 and TRBJ2-1; 7 nucleotides line up with TRBD2. Germline V gene data show CDR1 as SGHVS and CDR2 as FNYEAQ. CDR3 length equals 16 residues. V lost 2 bases and J lost 3; bases outside the gene matches: 7. CDR3 amino acids: CASSLSQAGVYNEQFF. For the CDR3, the DNA is TGTGCCAGCAGCTTAAGTCAGGCGGGAGTCTACAATGAGCAGTTCTTC.

The gene calls are TRBV7-6 and TRBJ2-3; D not resolved. With 0 bases removed from V and 2 bases from J, the gap between germline ends came to 15 bases. CDR3 length equals 17 residues. The germline gives CDR1 SGHVS, CDR2 FNYEAQ. CDR3 in amino acids: CASSLARFSFNTDTQYF. The DNA of the CDR3 is TGTGCCAGCAGCTTAGCTCGGTTTAGTTTCAACACAGATACGCAGTATTTT.

V usage is TRBV10-2 and J usage is TRBJ2-1; no definite D call. Trimming shortened V by 0 bases and J by 4 bases, and 10 bases separated the two germline ends. Germline CDR1 and CDR2: WSHSY and SAAADI. The CDR3 is 15 residues long. In DNA form, the CDR3 reads TGCGCCAGCAGTGAGTCCTTTGGTTATTACAATGAGCAGTTCTTC. It codes for CASSESFGYYNEQFF.

The chain joins TRBV5-6 to TRBJ2-7; TRBD2 might be the D (5 bases). The CDR3 loop spans 13 amino acids. In germline, CDR1 is SGHDT, CDR2 YYEEEE. Trimming removed 4 bases from V and 6 bases from J, with 14 bases in between. The CDR3 DNA reads TGTGCCAGCAGCCCGAGCCGGGGTCTCGAGCAGTACTTC. It yields the protein CASSPSRGLEQYF.

The sample holds one count of this clone. The CDR3 DNA reads as TGTGCCACCAGCAGAGTCGCGGACAGCTCCTACGAGCAGTACTTC. It codes for CATSRVADSSYEQYF. This chain uses TRBV15 with TRBJ2-7; tentatively, D is TRBD1 (6 bases). The CDR3 is 15 amino acids. CDR1 and CDR2 (germline): LNHNV, YYDKDF (reference sequence). V lost 1 base to trimming and J lost 0 bases, with 10 bases between them.

The V and J genes are TRBV5-6 and TRBJ1-1, with 9 bases matching TRBD1. Germline lookup yields CDR1 SGHDT and CDR2 YYEEEE. The CDR3 has 16 residues. The J segment lost 4 bases and the V segment lost 0 bases, leaving 7 bases of the junction unmatched. The CDR3 sequence: CASSLEGQGLRTEAFF. The CDR3 DNA sequence: TGTGCCAGCAGCTTGGAAGGACAGGGGTTGCGCACTGAAGCTTTCTTT.